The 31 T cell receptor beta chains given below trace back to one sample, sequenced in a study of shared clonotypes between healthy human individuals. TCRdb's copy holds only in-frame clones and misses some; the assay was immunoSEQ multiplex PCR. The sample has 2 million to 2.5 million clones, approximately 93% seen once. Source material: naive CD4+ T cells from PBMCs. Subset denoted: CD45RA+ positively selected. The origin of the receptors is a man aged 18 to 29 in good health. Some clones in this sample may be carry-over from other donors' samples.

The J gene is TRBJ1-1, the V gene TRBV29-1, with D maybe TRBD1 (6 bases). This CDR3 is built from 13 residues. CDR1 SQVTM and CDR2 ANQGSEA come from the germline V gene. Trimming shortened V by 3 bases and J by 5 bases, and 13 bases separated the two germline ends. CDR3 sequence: CSVERGQGTEAFF. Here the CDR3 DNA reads TGCAGCGTTGAGCGGGGGCAAGGGACTGAAGCTTTCTTT. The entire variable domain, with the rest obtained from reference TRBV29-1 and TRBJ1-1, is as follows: SAVISQKPSRDICQRGTSLTIQCQVDSQVTMMFWYRQQPGQSLTLIATANQGSEATYESGFVIDKFPISRPNLTFSTLTVSNMSPEDSSIYLCSVERGQGTEAFFGQGTRLTVV.

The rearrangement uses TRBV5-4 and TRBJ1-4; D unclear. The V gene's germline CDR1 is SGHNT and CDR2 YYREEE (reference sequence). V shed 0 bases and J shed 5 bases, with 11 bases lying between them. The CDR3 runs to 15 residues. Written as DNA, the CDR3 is TGTGCCAGCAGCTTGGATCAAACCGGAAATGAAAAACTGTTTTTT. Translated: CASSLDQTGNEKLFF.

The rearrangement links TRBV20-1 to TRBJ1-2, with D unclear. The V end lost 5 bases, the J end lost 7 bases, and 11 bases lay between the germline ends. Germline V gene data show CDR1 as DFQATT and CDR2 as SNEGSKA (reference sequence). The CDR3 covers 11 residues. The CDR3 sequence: CSARPTVGYTF. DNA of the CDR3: TGCAGTGCTCGACCGACTGTTGGCTACACCTTC.

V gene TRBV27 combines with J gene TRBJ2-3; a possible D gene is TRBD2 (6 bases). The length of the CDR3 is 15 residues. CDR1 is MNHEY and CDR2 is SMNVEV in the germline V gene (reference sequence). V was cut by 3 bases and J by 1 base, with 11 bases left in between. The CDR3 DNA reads TGTGCCAGCAGTTTTCGGGGGATGCGCACAGATACGCAGTATTTT. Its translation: CASSFRGMRTDTQYF.

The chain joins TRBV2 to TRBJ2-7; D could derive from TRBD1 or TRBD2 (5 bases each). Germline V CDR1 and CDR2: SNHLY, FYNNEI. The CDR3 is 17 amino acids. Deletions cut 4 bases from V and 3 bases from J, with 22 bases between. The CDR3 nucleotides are TGTGCCAGCAGTGGCCTAGGTAGAGGGGCCTTACTCTACGAGCAGTACTTC. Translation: CASSGLGRGALLYEQYF.

The CDR3 sequence is CASSSTRTSGQETQYF. The DNA of the CDR3 is TGTGCCAGCAGCTCAACAAGGACTAGCGGCCAAGAGACCCAGTACTTC. The chain employs TRBV7-2 and TRBJ2-5; 10 nucleotides align to TRBD2. The germline CDR1 and CDR2 sequences are SGHTA and FQGNSA. CDR3 length: 16 residues. The V gene end was trimmed by 4 bases and the J gene end by 1 base; junction bases not matched to a gene: 6.

CDR3 bases: TGTGCCAGCAGCTTAGTAGGGCGGGAGGGCTCCGAGCAGTACTTC. This sequence encodes CASSLVGREGSEQYF. The J gene is TRBJ2-7, the V gene TRBV7-8, with 9 bases identical to TRBD2. This CDR3 has 15 amino acids. CDR1 SGHVS and CDR2 FQNEAQ come from the germline V gene. Trimming took 1 base from V and 6 from J; bases not matched to a gene: 7.

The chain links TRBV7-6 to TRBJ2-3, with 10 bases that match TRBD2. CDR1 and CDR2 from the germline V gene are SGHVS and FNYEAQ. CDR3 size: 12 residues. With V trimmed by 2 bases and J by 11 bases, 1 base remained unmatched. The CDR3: CASSLLAGEQYF. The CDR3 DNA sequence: TGTGCCAGCAGCTTACTAGCGGGAGAGCAGTATTTT.

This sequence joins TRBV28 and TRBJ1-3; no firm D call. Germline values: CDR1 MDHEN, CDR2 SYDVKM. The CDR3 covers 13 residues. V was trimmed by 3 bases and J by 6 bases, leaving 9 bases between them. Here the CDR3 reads CASSLRQLNTIYF. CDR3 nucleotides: TGTGCCAGCAGTTTGAGGCAGCTAAACACCATATATTTT.

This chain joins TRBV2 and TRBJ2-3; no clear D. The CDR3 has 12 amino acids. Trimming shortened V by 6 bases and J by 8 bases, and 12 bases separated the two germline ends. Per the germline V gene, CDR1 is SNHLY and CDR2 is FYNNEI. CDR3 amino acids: CASRTRRGTQYF. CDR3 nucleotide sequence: TGTGCCAGCAGGACCCGGCGAGGTACGCAGTATTTT.

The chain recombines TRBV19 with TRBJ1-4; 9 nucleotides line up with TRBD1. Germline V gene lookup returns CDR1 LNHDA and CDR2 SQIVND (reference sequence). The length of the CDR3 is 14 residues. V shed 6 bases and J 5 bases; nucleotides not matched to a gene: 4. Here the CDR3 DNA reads TGTGCCAGTAGCCGGGACAGGGAGAATGAAAAACTGTTTTTT. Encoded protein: CASSRDRENEKLFF.

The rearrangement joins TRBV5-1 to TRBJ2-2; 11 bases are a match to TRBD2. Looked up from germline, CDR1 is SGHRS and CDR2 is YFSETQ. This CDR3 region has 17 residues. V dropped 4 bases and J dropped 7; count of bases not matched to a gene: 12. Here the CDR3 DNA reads TGCGCCAGCAGCGACACGCAAACTAGCGGGAGTGTCGGGGAGCTGTTTTTT. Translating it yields CASSDTQTSGSVGELFF. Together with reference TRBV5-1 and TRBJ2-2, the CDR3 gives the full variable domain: KAGVTQTPRYLIKTRGQQVTLSCSPISGHRSVSWYQQTPGQGLQFLFEYFSETQRNKGNFPGRFSGRQFSNSRSEMNVSTLELGDSALYLCASSDTQTSGSVGELFFGEGSRLTVL.

The CDR3 nucleotides read TGTGCCAGCAGCTTGTCTGGGAGCACCGGGGAGCTGTTTTTT. This gives the protein CASSLSGSTGELFF. This chain links TRBV5-5 with TRBJ2-2, with D perhaps TRBD2 (5 bases). This CDR3 comprises 14 residues. Trimming took off 1 base at V and 4 bases at J, with 8 bases between the two ends. The germline V gene has CDR1 SGHKS and CDR2 YYEKEE (reference sequence).

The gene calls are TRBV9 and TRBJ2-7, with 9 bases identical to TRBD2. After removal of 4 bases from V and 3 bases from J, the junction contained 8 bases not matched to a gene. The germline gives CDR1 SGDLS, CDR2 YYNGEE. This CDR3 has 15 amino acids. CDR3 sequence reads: CASSPGGSGSYEQYF. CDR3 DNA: TGTGCCAGCAGCCCAGGGGGTAGCGGGAGCTACGAGCAGTACTTC.

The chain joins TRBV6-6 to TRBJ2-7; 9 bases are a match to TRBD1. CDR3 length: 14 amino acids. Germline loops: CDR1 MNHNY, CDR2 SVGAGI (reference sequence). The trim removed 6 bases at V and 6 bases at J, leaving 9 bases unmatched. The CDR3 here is CASRPGGQGREQYF. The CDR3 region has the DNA TGTGCCAGCAGGCCCGGGGGACAGGGTCGCGAGCAGTACTTC.

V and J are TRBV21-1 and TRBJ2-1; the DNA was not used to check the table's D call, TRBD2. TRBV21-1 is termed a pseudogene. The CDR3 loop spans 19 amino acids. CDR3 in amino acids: CASSGTGPLGLAGKPEQFF. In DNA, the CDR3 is TGTGCCAGCAGCGGAACGGGACCCCTCGGACTAGCGGGAAAGCCTGAGCAGTTCTTC.

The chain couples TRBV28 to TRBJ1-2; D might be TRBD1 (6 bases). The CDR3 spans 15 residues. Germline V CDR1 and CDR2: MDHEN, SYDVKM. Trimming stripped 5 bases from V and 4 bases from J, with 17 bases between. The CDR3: CASSPEGRGGYGYTF. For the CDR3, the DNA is TGTGCCAGCAGTCCAGAGGGCAGGGGCGGCTATGGCTACACCTTC.

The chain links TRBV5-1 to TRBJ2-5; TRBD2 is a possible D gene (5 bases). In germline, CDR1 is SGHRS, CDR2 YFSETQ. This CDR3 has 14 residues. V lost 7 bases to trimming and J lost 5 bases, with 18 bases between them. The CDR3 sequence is CASALLGGGETQYF. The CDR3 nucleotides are TGCGCCAGCGCCCTCTTAGGTGGAGGCGAGACCCAGTACTTC.

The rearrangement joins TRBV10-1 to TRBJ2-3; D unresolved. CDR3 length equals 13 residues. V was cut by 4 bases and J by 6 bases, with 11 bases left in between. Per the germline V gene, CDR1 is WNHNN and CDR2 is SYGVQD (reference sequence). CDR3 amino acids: CASSGPLGDTQYF. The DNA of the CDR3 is TGCGCCAGCAGTGGCCCCCTGGGGGATACGCAGTATTTT.

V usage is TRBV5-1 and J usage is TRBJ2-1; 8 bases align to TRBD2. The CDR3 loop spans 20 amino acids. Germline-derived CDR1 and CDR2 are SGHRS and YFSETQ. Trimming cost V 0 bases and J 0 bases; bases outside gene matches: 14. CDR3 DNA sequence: TGCGCCAGCAGCTTGGTGGCTAGCGGGCCCCCGTGGAGCTCCTACAATGAGCAGTTCTTC. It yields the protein CASSLVASGPPWSSYNEQFF.

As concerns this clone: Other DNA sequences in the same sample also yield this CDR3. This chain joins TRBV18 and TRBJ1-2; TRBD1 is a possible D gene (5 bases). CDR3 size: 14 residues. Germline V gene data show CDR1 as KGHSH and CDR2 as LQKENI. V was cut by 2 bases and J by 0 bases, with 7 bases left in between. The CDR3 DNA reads TGTGCCAGCTCACCAAGGGGATCTAACTATGGCTACACCTTC. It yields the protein CASSPRGSNYGYTF. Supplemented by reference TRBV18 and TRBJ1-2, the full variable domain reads NAGVMQNPRHLVRRRGQEARLRCSPMKGHSHVYWYRQLPEEGLKFMVYLQKENIIDESGMPKERFSAEFPKEGPSILRIQQVVRGDSAAYFCASSPRGSNYGYTFGSGTRLTVV.

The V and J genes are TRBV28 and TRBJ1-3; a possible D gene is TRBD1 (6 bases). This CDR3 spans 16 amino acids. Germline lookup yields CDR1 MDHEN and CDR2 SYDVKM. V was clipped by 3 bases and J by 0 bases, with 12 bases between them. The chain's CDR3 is CASSLAGQISGNTIYF. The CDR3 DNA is TGTGCCAGCAGTTTGGCAGGACAGATCTCTGGAAACACCATATATTTT.

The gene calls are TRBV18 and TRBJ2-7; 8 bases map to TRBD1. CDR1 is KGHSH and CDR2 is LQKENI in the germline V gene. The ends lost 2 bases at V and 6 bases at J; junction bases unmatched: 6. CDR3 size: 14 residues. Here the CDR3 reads CASSPSRGRVEQYF. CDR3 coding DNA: TGTGCCAGCTCACCAAGCAGGGGGCGCGTCGAGCAGTACTTC.

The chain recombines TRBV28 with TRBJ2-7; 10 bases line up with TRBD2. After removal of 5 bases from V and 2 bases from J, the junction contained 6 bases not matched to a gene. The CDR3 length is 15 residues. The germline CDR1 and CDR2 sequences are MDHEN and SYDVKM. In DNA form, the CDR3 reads TGTGCCAGCAGTCGCCCACTAGCGGGAACCTACGAGCAGTACTTC. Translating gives CASSRPLAGTYEQYF.

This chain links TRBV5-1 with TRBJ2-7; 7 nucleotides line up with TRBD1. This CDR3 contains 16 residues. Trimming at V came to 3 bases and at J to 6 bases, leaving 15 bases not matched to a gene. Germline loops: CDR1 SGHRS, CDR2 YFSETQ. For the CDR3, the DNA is TGCGCCAGCAGCTCCACCCCTTCGACAGGGACGGGCGAGCAGTACTTC. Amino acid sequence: CASSSTPSTGTGEQYF.

The CDR3 protein is CASSSGVHEQYF. CDR3 nucleotides: TGTGCCAGCAGCTCAGGGGTCCACGAGCAGTACTTC. The J gene is TRBJ2-7, the V gene TRBV7-2; D perhaps matches TRBD1 (6 bases). The germline V gene encodes CDR1 SGHTA and CDR2 FQGNSA. V dropped 4 bases and J dropped 5 bases, with 9 bases sitting between them. CDR3 length: 12 amino acids.

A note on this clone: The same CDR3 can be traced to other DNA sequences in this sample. The CDR3 reads CASSDRLNTEAFF. Written as DNA, the CDR3 is TGTGCCAGCAGTGACAGATTGAACACTGAAGCTTTCTTT. The chain recombines TRBV2 with TRBJ1-1; D remains unclear. This CDR3 comprises 13 residues. Trimming pared 3 bases from V and 0 bases from J, leaving 5 bases between. Germline values: CDR1 SNHLY, CDR2 FYNNEI.

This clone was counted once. The CDR3 protein is CASSPSRPGQGGTEAFF. The CDR3 DNA reads TGCGCCAGCAGCCCATCGAGACCGGGACAGGGCGGGACTGAAGCTTTCTTT. The rearrangement links TRBV5-1 to TRBJ1-1, with 9 bases that match TRBD1. Germline V gene sequence: CDR1 SGHRS, CDR2 YFSETQ. CDR3 size: 17 residues. Losses at the gene ends were 4 bases for V and 5 bases for J; bases not matched to a gene: 15.

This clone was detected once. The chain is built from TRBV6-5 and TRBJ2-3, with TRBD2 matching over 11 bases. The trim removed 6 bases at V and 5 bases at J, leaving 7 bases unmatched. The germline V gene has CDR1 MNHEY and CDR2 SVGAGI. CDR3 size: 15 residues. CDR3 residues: CASSNRGLAGDTQYF. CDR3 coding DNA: TGTGCCAGCAGCAACAGAGGACTAGCGGGAGATACGCAGTATTTT.

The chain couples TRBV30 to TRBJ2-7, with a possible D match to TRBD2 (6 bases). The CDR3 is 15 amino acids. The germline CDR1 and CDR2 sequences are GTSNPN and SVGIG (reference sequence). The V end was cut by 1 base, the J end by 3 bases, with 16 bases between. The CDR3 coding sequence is TGTGCCTGGAGTGGAGAAACTAGCAGCCACTACGAGCAGTACTTC. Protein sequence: CAWSGETSSHYEQYF.

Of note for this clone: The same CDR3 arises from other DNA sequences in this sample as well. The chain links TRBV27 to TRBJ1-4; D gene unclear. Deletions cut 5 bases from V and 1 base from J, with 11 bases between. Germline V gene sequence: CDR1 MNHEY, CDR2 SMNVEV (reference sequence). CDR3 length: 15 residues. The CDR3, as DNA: TGTGCCAGCAGTCCTAAGGGTCTAACTAATGAAAAACTGTTTTTT. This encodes CASSPKGLTNEKLFF.